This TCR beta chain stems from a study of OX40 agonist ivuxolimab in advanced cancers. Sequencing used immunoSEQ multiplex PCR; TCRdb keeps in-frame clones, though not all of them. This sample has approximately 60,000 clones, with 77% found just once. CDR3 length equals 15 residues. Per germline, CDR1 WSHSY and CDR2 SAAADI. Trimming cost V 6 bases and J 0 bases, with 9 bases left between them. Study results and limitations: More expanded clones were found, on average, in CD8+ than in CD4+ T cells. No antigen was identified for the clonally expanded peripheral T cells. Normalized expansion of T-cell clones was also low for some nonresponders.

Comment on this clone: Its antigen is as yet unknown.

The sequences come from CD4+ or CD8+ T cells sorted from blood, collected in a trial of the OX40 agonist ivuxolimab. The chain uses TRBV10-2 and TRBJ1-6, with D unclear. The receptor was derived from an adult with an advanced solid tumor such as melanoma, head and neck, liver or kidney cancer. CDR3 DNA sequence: TGCGCCAGCAGGACACCGAGCTCCTATAATTCACCCCTCCACTTT. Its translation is CASRTPSSYNSPLHF.